What follows describes a single T cell receptor beta chain. Its target is unknown. The ends lost 4 bases at V and 4 bases at J; junction bases unmatched: 9. The CDR3 loop spans 15 amino acids. Per the germline V gene, CDR1 is MNHEY and CDR2 is SMNVEV (reference sequence). In the PCR, 60 Vbeta and 13 Jbeta primers were used. Produced via immunoSEQ multiplex PCR; TCRdb's table is partial and in-frame only. The table shows 150,000 to 200,000 clones, with roughly 78% occurring only once. The data originate from a study of cytomegalovirus exposure and HLA in healthy donors. General study points: Rarity marked most TCR sequences, yet some public TCRs occurred in many donors. According to an earlier analysis, most TCR beta V segments yielded productive rearrangements about 90% or about 30% of the time. Investigators reported approximately 150 TCR beta chains as tied to cytomegalovirus.

V usage is TRBV27 and J usage is TRBJ2-7; 8 bases align to TRBD1. Sequencing input: PBMCs. The sequence was collected from a man in his forties in good health and CMV-seropositive. The CDR3 region has the DNA TGTGCCAGCAGTTCCCGACAGGGGAGGACGTACGAGCAGTACTTC. Protein product: CASSSRQGRTYEQYF.